This T cell receptor beta chain is drawn from a study of T cell repertoires in cytomegalovirus infection. Details on this clonotype: Its antigen is as yet unknown.

TCRdb used MiXCR to reprocess the reads, holding one entry per CDR3 protein. Of under 150,000 distinct CDR3 sequences listed, 30% are singletons. This receptor was identified in a human donor in good health (CMV status not recorded). Some clones in this sample may be carry-over from other donors' samples. The material sequenced was CD8+ T cells from cultured PBMCs, taken from culture after CMV antigen stimulation.

CDR3 protein: CASSYYGQGNGYTF. Here the CDR3 DNA reads TGTGCCAGCAGTTACTACGGACAGGGTAACGGCTACACCTTC. The chain joins TRBV6-5 to TRBJ1-2; 8 nucleotides match TRBD1. The V and J ends lost 1 base and 8 bases, in that order; junction bases with no gene match: 6. The CDR3 has 14 residues. Per germline, CDR1 MNHEY and CDR2 SVGAGI.